This TCR beta chain derives from a study of CD8+ T cells in alopecia areata. Sequencing used cDNA as its template, made by extracting RNA and reverse transcribing it. Sequenced by immunoSEQ multiplex PCR; TCRdb stores in-frame clones only, minus some. The table lists about 210,000 clones, approximately 47% of them singletons. Treatment indicated: oral pan-JAK inhibitor, 5-10 mg twice daily. A few counts support this clone. V was clipped by 5 bases and J by 5 bases; unmatched bases: 4. From germline, CDR1 is GTSNPN and CDR2 SVGIG (reference sequence). CDR3 size: 14 residues. The chain employs TRBV30 and TRBJ2-2; 11 bases are shared with TRBD2. This sequence originates from a human donor with alopecia areata. The specimen comprised CD4+ T cells sorted from blood, sampled around week 36, from a patient treated with tofacitinib. The CDR3 nucleotides are TGTGCCTGGGCAATAGCGGGAGGGACCGGGGAGCTGTTTTTT. It specifies CAWAIAGGTGELFF.